This entry is about one T cell receptor beta chain. The record originates from a study of T-cell reconstitution after alpha-beta-depleted transplantation in children. Unique molecular identifiers were incorporated into the prepared TCRbeta library. TCRdb itself ran the PCR reads through MiXCR, one entry per CDR3 protein. The sample contains about 610,000 distinct CDR3 sequences, approximately 10% of which appear only once. This clonotype was sampled from a human donor who donated a stem cell graft to a child with acute myeloid leukemia. This specimen was PBMCs from the stem cell graft donor, taken from the stem cell graft.

The CDR3 sequence is CASSEGTINEKLFF. Written as DNA, the CDR3 is TGTGCCAGCAGTGAAGGGACTATTAATGAAAAACTGTTTTTT. The chain recombines TRBV2 with TRBJ1-4; D is unclear. Germline V gene lookup returns CDR1 SNHLY and CDR2 FYNNEI. The CDR3 has 14 amino acids. Between the trimmed V and J ends, which lost 1 base and 4 bases, there was a span of 7 bases.